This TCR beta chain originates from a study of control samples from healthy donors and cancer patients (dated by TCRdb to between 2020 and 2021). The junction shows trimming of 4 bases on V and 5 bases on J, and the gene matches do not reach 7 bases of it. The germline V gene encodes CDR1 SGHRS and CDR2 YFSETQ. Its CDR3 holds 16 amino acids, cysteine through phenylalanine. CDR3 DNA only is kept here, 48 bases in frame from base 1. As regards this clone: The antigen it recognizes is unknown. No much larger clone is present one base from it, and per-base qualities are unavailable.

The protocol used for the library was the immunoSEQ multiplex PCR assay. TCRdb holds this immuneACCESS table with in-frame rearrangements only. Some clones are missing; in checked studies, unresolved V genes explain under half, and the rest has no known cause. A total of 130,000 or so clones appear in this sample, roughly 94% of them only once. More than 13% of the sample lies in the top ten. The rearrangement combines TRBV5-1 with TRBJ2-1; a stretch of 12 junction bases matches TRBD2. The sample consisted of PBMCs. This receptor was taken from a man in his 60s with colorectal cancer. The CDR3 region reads CASSPGLAGRNNEQFF. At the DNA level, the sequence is TGCGCCAGCAGCCCTGGACTAGCGGGGCGGAACAATGAGCAGTTCTTC.